The source of this T cell receptor beta chain is a study of early T cells in non-severe SARS-CoV-2 infection. Study observations and caveats: The matching step, a VDJdb search, favored anti-spike CD8 responses and missed private and CD4 specificities.

This clonotype has a handful of counts. Its target is not known. TCRdb reanalysed the 5' RACE reads using MiXCR and keeps one entry per CDR3 protein. The data contain around 57,000 distinct CDR3 sequences, roughly 12% of them singletons. Trimming removed 4 bases from V and 4 bases from J; junction bases left unmatched: 7. This CDR3 region has 15 residues. Germline V CDR1 and CDR2: SGHTA, FQGNSA. Sequencing was done on a sample of whole blood. The sequence was obtained from an adult who was a healthcare worker with PCR-confirmed SARS-CoV-2 infection or an uninfected control (not recorded which). This chain uses TRBV7-2 with TRBJ2-7; TRBD2 agrees at 10 bases. CDR3 nucleotides: TGTGCCAGCAGCTCCCGGGCTAGCGGGAGTTACGAGCAGTACTTC. This translates into CASSSRASGSYEQYF.